This is a list of T cell receptor beta chains from one sample in a study of CD8 T cells in ankylosing spondylitis. Each CDR3 protein gets one entry after TCRdb re-called the 5' RACE reads with MiXCR. The table shows hundreds of thousands of distinct CDR3 sequences, with about 13% occurring only once. Sample: blood, either unsorted or a sorted T cell fraction (not recorded which). The receptors here all came from a male donor with ankylosing spondylitis. CDR3s include the opening cysteine and the closing phenylalanine or tryptophan. Fields, in order: clone size, V gene, CDR3 length, J gene, D gene, CDR3 DNA, CDR3 protein. The D gene is left open where the match is weak. The size field is filled for only some rows; it gives once, few, many or a size class.

size: NA; V: TRBV20-1; length: 13; J: TRBJ1-4; D: NA; DNA: TGCAGTGCTAGGACAGCAACTAATGAAAAACTGTTTTTT; CDR3: CSARTATNEKLFF
size: many; V: TRBV5-1; length: 15; J: TRBJ2-1; D: TRBD2; DNA: TGCGCCAGCAGCACGACTAGCGGGAGTTACAATGAGCAGTTCTTC; CDR3: CASSTTSGSYNEQFF
size: NA; V: TRBV4-2; length: 16; J: TRBJ2-3; D: NA; DNA: TGTGCCAGCAGCCAAGATATGAGCGTTAGCACAGATACGCAGTATTTT; CDR3: CASSQDMSVSTDTQYF
size: NA; V: TRBV5-6; length: 15; J: TRBJ2-7; D: NA; DNA: TGTGCCAGCAGCTTGGCGGGGGTGAGCTCCTACGAGCAGTACTTC; CDR3: CASSLAGVSSYEQYF
size: NA; V: TRBV7-2; length: 13; J: TRBJ2-5; D: TRBD2; DNA: TGTGCCAGCAGCTTGAACGGGAGGAGGGCCCAGTACTTC; CDR3: CASSLNGRRAQYF
size: few; V: TRBV7-9; length: 15; J: TRBJ1-3; D: TRBD1; DNA: TGTGCCAGCAGCTTAGTGCAGGGGGTTGGAAACACCATATATTTT; CDR3: CASSLVQGVGNTIYF
size: NA; V: TRBV29-1; length: 11; J: TRBJ2-1; D: NA; DNA: TGCAGCGTTGAAGTAGGGGCAGGGCAGTTCTTC; CDR3: CSVEVGAGQFF
size: few; V: TRBV12-3/TRBV12-4; length: 14; J: TRBJ1-5; D: TRBD1; DNA: TGTGCCAGCAGTGGAACAGGGGGGGATCAGCCCCAGCATTTT; CDR3: CASSGTGGDQPQHF
size: NA; V: TRBV5-1; length: 14; J: TRBJ1-2; D: TRBD1; DNA: TGCGCCAGCAGCCCGGACAGGGGATCGAATGGCTACACCTTC; CDR3: CASSPDRGSNGYTF
size: few; V: TRBV15; length: 15; J: TRBJ2-1; D: NA; DNA: TGTGCCACCAGCAGAGACACGGGAGTTGGCAATGAGCAGTTCTTC; CDR3: CATSRDTGVGNEQFF
size: many; V: TRBV29-1; length: 13; J: TRBJ1-4; D: TRBD1; DNA: TGCAGCGTTGAGGGACAGGGGACCGAAAAACTGTTTTTT; CDR3: CSVEGQGTEKLFF
size: NA; V: TRBV2; length: 11; J: TRBJ2-3; D: NA; DNA: TGTGCCAGCAGTGAACAGATACGCAGTTATTTT; CDR3: CASSEQIRSYF
size: many; V: TRBV12-3/TRBV12-4; length: 11; J: TRBJ1-1; D: NA; DNA: TGTGCCAGCAGCTTGACAGGCGAGGCTTTCTTT; CDR3: CASSLTGEAFF
size: few; V: TRBV4-1; length: 15; J: TRBJ2-1; D: TRBD1; DNA: TGCGCCAGCAGCCGGAGACAGGGGGAAGAAAATGAGCAGTTCTTC; CDR3: CASSRRQGEENEQFF
size: NA; V: TRBV3-1; length: 14; J: TRBJ2-3; D: NA; DNA: TGTGCCAGCAGCCAAGTTGGGTCAGCAGATACGCAGTATTTT; CDR3: CASSQVGSADTQYF
size: few; V: TRBV7-2; length: 16; J: TRBJ2-2; D: NA; DNA: TGTGCCAGCAGCTTACATGCCAGGATAGACACCGGGGAGCTGTTTTTT; CDR3: CASSLHARIDTGELFF
size: once; V: TRBV2; length: 14; J: TRBJ2-7; D: TRBD2; DNA: TGTGCCACAGCTCTAGCGGCCAGCTCCTACGAGCAGTACTTC; CDR3: CATALAASSYEQYF
size: many; V: TRBV7-8; length: 19; J: TRBJ2-4; D: TRBD1; DNA: TGTGCCAGCAGCCCCCAGGGGGCGCGAGGGGCTTTAGCCAAAAACATTCAGTACTTC; CDR3: CASSPQGARGALAKNIQYF
size: few; V: TRBV5-6; length: 14; J: TRBJ2-5; D: NA; DNA: TGTGCCAGCAGCTTGGTGTTGGAGAGGGAGACCCAGTACTTC; CDR3: CASSLVLERETQYF